A selection of T cell receptor beta chains follows, all from one sample in a study of T cell responses to AZD1222 COVID-19 vaccine. Measured with immunoSEQ multiplex PCR; TCRdb has only the in-frame clones, and not every one. Here the sample spans around 160,000 clones, 93% being singletons. This sample comprised peripheral blood, obtained on day 0 of AZD1222 vaccination. These receptors were obtained from an adult in good health. Each CDR3 is given with its conserved first and last residue. Clone size is stated in some rows and not others, as once, few, many or a class when expanded.

v_gene,j_gene,abundance,CDR3aa
TRBV12-3/TRBV12-4,TRBJ1-1,.,CASSLEGRRAFF
TRBV15,TRBJ2-1,.,CATSRDSSGEGTTYNEQFF
TRBV3-1/TRBV3-2,TRBJ2-5,.,CASSPRQESVETQYF
TRBV18,TRBJ1-2,.,CASSPIQLDYGYTF
TRBV5-6,TRBJ1-6,.,CASSLVTGANSPLHF
TRBV7-3,TRBJ1-1,once,CASSLMSNTEAFF
TRBV5-1,TRBJ1-2,.,CASSPGQGVSYTF
TRBV19,TRBJ2-2,.,CASSPGPVGTGELFF
TRBV2,TRBJ1-1,.,CANLQLEAFF
TRBV5-1,TRBJ2-5,.,CASSVVGTDQETQYF
TRBV20-1,TRBJ2-5,.,CSARFGETQYF
TRBV19,TRBJ2-7,.,CASSKDSYEQYF
TRBV15,TRBJ2-1,once,CATSRDLAGGQGNEQFF
TRBV29-1,TRBJ1-1,.,CSVKVQGPGTEAFF
TRBV2,TRBJ2-7,.,CASRGTGEQYF
TRBV7-3,TRBJ1-1,.,CASSSGQTYTEAFF
TRBV7-3,TRBJ2-1,.,CASSFSGAPNEQFF
TRBV7-8,TRBJ2-1,.,CASSQRQMGSYNEQFF
TRBV5-1,TRBJ2-5,.,CASSLGGPGQETQYF
TRBV4-2,TRBJ2-5,.,CASSQEGETQYF
TRBV2,TRBJ2-3,.,CASEASTDTQYF
TRBV19,TRBJ1-1,.,CASDKPGRTEAFF
TRBV24-1,TRBJ1-6,once,CATSELGPSSYNSPLHF
TRBV6-4,TRBJ2-1,.,CASSETTSAEQFF
TRBV9,TRBJ2-3,.,CASSSNRGGTDTQYF
TRBV6-1,TRBJ1-1,.,CASSEGLPEAFF
TRBV6-5,TRBJ2-7,.,CASRLGGTMSYEQYF
TRBV19,TRBJ2-3,.,CASSQPGRLDTQYF
TRBV10-3,TRBJ2-5,.,CAIGVTQETQYF
TRBV11-3,TRBJ2-7,.,CASSAQGGTYEQYF
TRBV12-3/TRBV12-4,TRBJ1-2,few,CASSPGQLYGYTF
TRBV6-5,TRBJ1-5,once,CASSTGSHSNQPQHF
TRBV29-1,TRBJ1-1,.,CSVAAGQYTEAFF
TRBV7-9,TRBJ1-2,.,CASSFRDVYGYTF
TRBV6-5,TRBJ2-2,.,CASRTFKNTGELFF
TRBV2,TRBJ1-2,.,CASRGTGGYGYTF
TRBV4-1,TRBJ2-3,.,CASSQESLATQYF
TRBV18,TRBJ1-4,.,CASSPFRDSNEKLFF
TRBV2,TRBJ1-2,.,CASLETGGYGYTF
TRBV19,TRBJ2-4,.,CASSIDRGAGNIQYF
TRBV7-8,TRBJ1-1,.,CASSPGTGVNTEAFF
TRBV20-1,TRBJ2-5,.,CSARLRGTQYF